Sequencing of this T cell receptor (beta chain) was carried out in a study of shared clonotypes between healthy human individuals. The study's findings and limits: Having only a few donors restricted how much genetic and exposure-history diversity was captured. Generation probabilities of non-shared clonotypes were lower (relative to those shared by all four donors).

Study processing details: ImmunoSEQ sequences covered only the junction and lacked quality scores; filtering therefore differed. TCRdb keeps only in-frame clones here, not all; method: immunoSEQ multiplex PCR. V, J and clone size are taken as reported in that table, and D and trimming were inferred from the DNA itself. The table lists approximately 1,500,000 clones, around 95% of them singletons. This CDR3 is built from 16 residues. V shed 3 bases and J shed 7 bases, with 21 bases lying between them. Germline V gene lookup returns CDR1 SGHTA and CDR2 FQGNSA. Turning to this clone: What it recognizes is unknown.

This TCR was recovered from a man between 25 and 39 years old in good health. Material for sequencing was naive CD4+ T cells sorted from blood. Subset meaning: CD45RA+ positively selected. V and J are TRBV7-2 and TRBJ2-5; perhaps TRBD2 as D (6 bases). DNA of the CDR3: TGTGCCAGCAGCTTGGGGACTCTCGCCTTTGGCGGGACCCAGTACTTC. Amino acids: CASSLGTLAFGGTQYF.